These 18 T cell receptor beta chains were all obtained from the same sample, sequenced in a study of blood T cell repertoires in COVID-19. Assay used: immunoSEQ multiplex PCR; TCRdb lists only in-frame clones, some missing. The table has 250,000 to 300,000 clones, around 80% seen once; the top ten hold roughly 5.8%. Input material: peripheral blood. The receptors stem from an elderly man with acute or convalescent COVID-19.

Written as DNA, the CDR3 is TGTGCCAGCAGCTTAAGGACAGGGGGCGTCAATGAAAAACTGTTTTTT. Translation: CASSLRTGGVNEKLFF. The rearrangement links TRBV5-4 to TRBJ1-4, with TRBD1 matching 11 bases. Germline V gene sequence: CDR1 SGHNT, CDR2 YYREEE (reference sequence). The CDR3 is made up of 16 amino acids. V trimming: 2 bases; J trimming: 5 bases; junction bases outside the gene matches: 5. Based on the CDR3 plus reference TRBV5-4 and TRBJ1-4, the full variable domain is ETGVTQSPTHLIKTRGQQVTLRCSSQSGHNTVSWYQQALGQGPQFIFQYYREEENGRGNFPPRFSGLQFPNYSSELNVNALELDDSALYLCASSLRTGGVNEKLFFGSGTQLSVL.

This clone showed up just a few times. The gene calls are TRBV7-8 and TRBJ1-2; D might be TRBD1 (6 bases). The CDR3 contains 17 residues. The V and J ends lost 4 bases and 3 bases respectively, with 21 bases between them. Germline V gives CDR1 SGHVS, CDR2 FQNEAQ. CDR3 sequence reads: CASSSGYRAPFDYGYTF. CDR3 DNA: TGTGCCAGCAGCTCAGGATACAGGGCCCCTTTTGACTATGGCTACACCTTC.

The V gene is TRBV6-5, the J gene TRBJ2-7; D is undetermined. Germline V CDR1 and CDR2: MNHEY, SVGAGI. CDR3 length equals 14 residues. Trimming pared 5 bases from V and 0 bases from J, leaving 11 bases between. CDR3 in DNA: TGTGCCAGCAGTACTGGTGGTACCTCCTACGAGCAGTACTTC. Protein product: CASSTGGTSYEQYF.

The chain uses TRBV18 and TRBJ1-3; D is unclear. V lost 0 bases and J lost 0, with 12 bases in between. The germline V gene encodes CDR1 KGHSH and CDR2 LQKENI. CDR3 length: 17 amino acids. The CDR3 nucleotides read TGTGCCAGCTCACCACCGGCCAGAAGACACTCTGGAAACACCATATATTTT. Translation: CASSPPARRHSGNTIYF.

In this sample, this clone turned up once. CDR3 nucleotides: TGTGCCAGCAGTGGTCGGACAGGGGATTGGTCCGGGGAGCTGTTTTTT. Protein product: CASSGRTGDWSGELFF. The chain uses TRBV2 and TRBJ2-2; TRBD1 matches 9 bases. Losses at the gene ends were 4 bases for V and 6 bases for J; bases not matched to a gene: 9. This CDR3 is 16 amino acids long. Looked up from germline, CDR1 is SNHLY and CDR2 is FYNNEI.

This chain uses TRBV23-1 with TRBJ1-1; the D is unclear. TRBV23-1 is filed as an ORF, its function uncertain. The CDR3 covers 14 residues. Deletions cut 3 bases from V and 2 bases from J, with 10 bases between. CDR3 sequence reads: CASSHHGVNTEAFF. The CDR3 DNA sequence: TGCGCCAGCAGTCATCACGGGGTTAACACTGAAGCTTTCTTT.

This chain links TRBV6-1 with TRBJ2-7; D is ambiguous. The length of the CDR3 is 15 residues. The V gene lost 2 bases and the J gene lost 4 bases, with 15 bases spanning the gap. Germline CDR1 and CDR2: MNHNS and SASEGT. In DNA form, the CDR3 reads TGTGCCAGCAGTGAAATCTCAGGTCTTGGATACGAGCAGTACTTC. Protein sequence: CASSEISGLGYEQYF.

V gene TRBV10-3 combines with J gene TRBJ2-7, with 14 positions matching TRBD2. CDR1 ENHRY and CDR2 SYGVKD come from the germline V gene. J gave up 3 bases and V 3 bases, and 7 bases lay outside the gene matches. The CDR3 consists of 17 residues. CDR3 DNA: TGTGCCATCAGTGACTTAGGGACTAGCGGGGGACGCTACGAGCAGTACTTC. It encodes CAISDLGTSGGRYEQYF.

The V gene is TRBV7-2, the J gene TRBJ1-2; D call uncertain. From germline, CDR1 is SGHTA and CDR2 FQGNSA. V lost 1 base to trimming and J lost 4 bases, with 16 bases between them. The length of the CDR3 is 16 residues. For the CDR3, the DNA is TGTGCCAGCAGCTTAGGCTCGCGGGAAGGTAGCTATGGCTACACCTTC. Translating gives CASSLGSREGSYGYTF.

The rearrangement uses TRBV30 and TRBJ1-1, with TRBD1 as a possible D gene (5 bases). The germline CDR1 and CDR2 sequences are GTSNPN and SVGIG (reference sequence). The CDR3 is 14 amino acids. Deletions cut 4 bases from V and 0 bases from J, with 12 bases between. The CDR3: CAWNGGMMNTEAFF. The CDR3, as DNA: TGTGCCTGGAACGGGGGGATGATGAACACTGAAGCTTTCTTT.

This clone has a single count. The V call is TRBV12-3 or TRBV12-4, the J call TRBJ1-2; unclear D gene. This CDR3 region has 13 residues. Trimming stripped 3 bases from V and 7 bases from J, with 12 bases between. This CDR3 is CASSLEGFVGYTF. CDR3 in DNA: TGTGCCAGCAGTTTGGAGGGTTTTGTTGGCTACACCTTC.

The J gene is TRBJ1-2, the V gene TRBV7-8; D remains ambiguous. CDR1 SGHVS and CDR2 FQNEAQ come from the germline V gene. CDR3 length: 13 amino acids. With 4 bases removed from V and 7 bases from J, the gap between germline ends came to 13 bases. The CDR3 is CASSSRADFGYTF. The CDR3, as DNA: TGTGCCAGCAGCTCCCGTGCGGATTTTGGCTACACCTTC. Full variable domain (outside the CDR3, taken from reference TRBV7-8 and TRBJ1-2): GAGVSQSPRYKVAKRGQDVALRCDPISGHVSLFWYQQALGQGPEFLTYFQNEAQLDKSGLPSDRFFAERPEGSVSTLKIQRTQQEDSAVYLCASSSRADFGYTFGSGTRLTVV.

The chain employs TRBV11-2 and TRBJ1-1; D is perhaps TRBD1 (5 bases). Trimming pared 5 bases from V and 3 bases from J, leaving 16 bases between. Germline V gives CDR1 SGHAT, CDR2 FQNNGV. This CDR3 region has 15 residues. CDR3 sequence (DNA): TGTGCCAGCAGCCATTTAAGAGCGGGGGACACTGAAGCTTTCTTT. Its translation: CASSHLRAGDTEAFF.

The chain combines TRBV10-1 with TRBJ2-1; 7 bases agree with TRBD2. CDR1 is WNHNN and CDR2 is SYGVQD in the germline V gene (reference sequence). V was pared by 6 bases and J by 8 bases, with 19 bases of the junction left unmatched. The CDR3 contains 17 residues. The CDR3 reads CASRKIHPAGSVDEQFF. CDR3 nucleotide sequence: TGCGCCAGCAGGAAGATTCACCCAGCGGGATCAGTAGATGAGCAGTTCTTC.

The chain is built from TRBV6-5 and TRBJ2-7; a weak D match, TRBD1 (6 bases). The CDR3 loop spans 15 amino acids. Germline CDR1 MNHEY, CDR2 SVGAGI. The ends were cut back, 6 bases at V and 0 bases at J, with 15 bases in the middle. CDR3 residues: CASRQTGRSSYEQYF. CDR3 nucleotide sequence: TGTGCCAGCAGGCAAACAGGGCGAAGCTCCTACGAGCAGTACTTC.

This chain links TRBV19 with TRBJ1-4, with TRBD1 matching 7 bases. The trim removed 5 bases at V and 10 bases at J, leaving 13 bases unmatched. This CDR3 comprises 15 residues. Germline V gene sequence: CDR1 LNHDA, CDR2 SQIVND (reference sequence). DNA for the CDR3: TGTGCCAGTAGTCCCGCCGCAGGGCAGGGGGTAAAACTGTTTTTT. This sequence encodes CASSPAAGQGVKLFF.

The chain is built from TRBV6-4 and TRBJ2-3; the match to TRBD2 covers 8 bases. Germline V gene data show CDR1 as MRHNA and CDR2 as SNTAGT. The CDR3 has 16 amino acids. The V gene end was trimmed by 0 bases and the J gene end by 4 bases; junction bases not matched to a gene: 6. The CDR3 nucleotides read TGTGCCAGCAGTGACTCGGCCGGGGGGGCCCCAGATACGCAGTATTTT. It specifies CASSDSAGGAPDTQYF.

This clone was recorded a few times. This chain connects TRBV19 to TRBJ1-6; 8 bases align to TRBD1. The CDR3 length is 16 residues. CDR1 LNHDA and CDR2 SQIVND come from the germline V gene (reference sequence). Trimming cost V 4 bases and J 7 bases; bases outside gene matches: 9. The CDR3 coding sequence is TGTGCCAGTAGTACCTCCGGGACAGGAGTAAATTCACCCCTCCACTTT. It specifies CASSTSGTGVNSPLHF.